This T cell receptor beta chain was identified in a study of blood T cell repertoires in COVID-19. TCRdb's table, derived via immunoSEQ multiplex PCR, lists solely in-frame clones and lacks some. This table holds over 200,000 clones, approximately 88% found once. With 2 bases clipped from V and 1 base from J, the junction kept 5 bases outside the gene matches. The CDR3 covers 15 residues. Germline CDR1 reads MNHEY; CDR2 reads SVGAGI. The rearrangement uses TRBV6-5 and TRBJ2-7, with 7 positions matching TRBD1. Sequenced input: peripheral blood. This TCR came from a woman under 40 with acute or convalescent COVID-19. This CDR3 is CASSYPGTASYEQYF. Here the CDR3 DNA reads TGTGCCAGCAGTTACCCTGGGACAGCATCCTACGAGCAGTACTTC.